This T cell receptor beta chain was observed in a study of blood T cell repertoires in COVID-19. In Seattle, patients joined the study during active infection and were tracked longitudinally. Germline CDR1 reads GTSNPN; CDR2 reads SVGIG (reference sequence). CDR3 length: 17 amino acids. The V and J ends lost 2 bases and 1 base, in that order; junction bases with no gene match: 11. Measured with immunoSEQ multiplex PCR; TCRdb has only the in-frame clones, and not every one. In the table there are approximately 290,000 clones, under 85% of which are singletons. Sequencing was performed on peripheral blood. The sequence derives from a human donor with COVID-19, enrolled during active disease. The donor label of this sample is uncertain. This chain connects TRBV30 to TRBJ1-5; TRBD1 aligns across 7 bases. The CDR3 is CAWSIEAWDRSNQPQHF. The CDR3 region has the DNA TGTGCCTGGAGTATTGAGGCGTGGGACAGAAGCAATCAGCCCCAGCATTTT.